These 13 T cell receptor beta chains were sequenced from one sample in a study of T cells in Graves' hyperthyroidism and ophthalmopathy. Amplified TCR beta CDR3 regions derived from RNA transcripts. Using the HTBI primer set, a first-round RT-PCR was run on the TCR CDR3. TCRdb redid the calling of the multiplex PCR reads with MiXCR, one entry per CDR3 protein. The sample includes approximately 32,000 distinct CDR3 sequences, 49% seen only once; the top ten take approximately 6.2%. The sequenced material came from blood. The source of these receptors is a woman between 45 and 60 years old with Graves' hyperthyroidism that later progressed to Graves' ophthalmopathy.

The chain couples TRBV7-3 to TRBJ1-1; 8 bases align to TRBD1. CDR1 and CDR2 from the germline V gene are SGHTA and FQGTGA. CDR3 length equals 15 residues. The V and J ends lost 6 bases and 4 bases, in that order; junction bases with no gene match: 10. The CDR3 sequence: CASSPGTGEITEAFF. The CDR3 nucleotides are TGTGCCAGCAGTCCTGGGACAGGAGAGATCACTGAAGCTTTCTTT.

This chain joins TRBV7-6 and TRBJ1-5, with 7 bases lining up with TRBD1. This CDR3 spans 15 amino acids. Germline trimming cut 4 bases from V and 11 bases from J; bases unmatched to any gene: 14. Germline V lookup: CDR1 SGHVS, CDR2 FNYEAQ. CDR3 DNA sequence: TGTGCCAGCAGCTCCTGGACAGGTCCCCAAGAGACCCAGCATTTT. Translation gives CASSSWTGPQETQHF.

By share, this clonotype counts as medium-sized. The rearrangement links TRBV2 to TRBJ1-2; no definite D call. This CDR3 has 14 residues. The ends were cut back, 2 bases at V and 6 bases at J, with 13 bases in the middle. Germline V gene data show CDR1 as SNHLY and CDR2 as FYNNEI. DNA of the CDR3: TGTGCCAGCAGTGAATACGAGGGTATTGATGGCTACACCTTC. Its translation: CASSEYEGIDGYTF.

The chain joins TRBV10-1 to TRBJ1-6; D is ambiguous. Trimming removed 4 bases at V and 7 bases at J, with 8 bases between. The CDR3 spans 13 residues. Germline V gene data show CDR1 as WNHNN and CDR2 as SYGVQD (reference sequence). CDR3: CASSALRNSPLHF. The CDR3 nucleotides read TGCGCCAGCAGTGCTCTAAGAAATTCACCCCTCCACTTT.

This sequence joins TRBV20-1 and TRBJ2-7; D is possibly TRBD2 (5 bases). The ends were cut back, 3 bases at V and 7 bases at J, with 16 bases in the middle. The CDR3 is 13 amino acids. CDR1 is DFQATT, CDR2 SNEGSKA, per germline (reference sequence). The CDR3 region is CSASGKNSGEQYF. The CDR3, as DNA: TGCAGTGCTAGCGGGAAGAACTCTGGGGAGCAGTACTTC.

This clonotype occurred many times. CDR3 amino acids: CASSQQPAGVYEQYF. The CDR3 DNA reads TGTGCCAGCAGCCAACAACCGGCCGGGGTCTACGAGCAGTACTTC. The chain couples TRBV3-1 to TRBJ2-7, with a possible D match to TRBD2 (5 bases). Germline V lookup: CDR1 LGHDT, CDR2 YNNKEL (reference sequence). V was trimmed by 2 bases and J by 3 bases, leaving 14 bases between them. The CDR3 sequence is 15 residues long.

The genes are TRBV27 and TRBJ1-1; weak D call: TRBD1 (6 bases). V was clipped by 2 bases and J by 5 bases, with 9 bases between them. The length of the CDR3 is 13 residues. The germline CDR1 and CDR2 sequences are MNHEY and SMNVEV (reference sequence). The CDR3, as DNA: TGTGCCAGCAGTTTAGCACAGGGTACTGAAGCTTTCTTT. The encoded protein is CASSLAQGTEAFF.

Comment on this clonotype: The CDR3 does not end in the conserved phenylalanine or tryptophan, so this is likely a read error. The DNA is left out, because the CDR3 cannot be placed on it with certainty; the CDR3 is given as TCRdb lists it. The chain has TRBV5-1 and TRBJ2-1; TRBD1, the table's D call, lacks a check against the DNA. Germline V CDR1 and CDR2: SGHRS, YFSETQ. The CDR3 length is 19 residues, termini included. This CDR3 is CASSFYICSATVVGVEQFL.

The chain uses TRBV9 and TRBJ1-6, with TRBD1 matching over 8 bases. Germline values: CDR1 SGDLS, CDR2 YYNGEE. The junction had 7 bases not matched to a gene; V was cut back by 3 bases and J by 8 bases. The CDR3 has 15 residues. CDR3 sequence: CASSAQGAIHSPLHF. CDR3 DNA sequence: TGTGCCAGCAGCGCGCAGGGGGCGATTCATTCACCCCTCCACTTT. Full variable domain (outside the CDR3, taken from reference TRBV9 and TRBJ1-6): DSGVTQTPKHLITATGQRVTLRCSPRSGDLSVYWYQQSLDQGLQFLIQYYNGEERAKGNILERFSAQQFPDLHSELNLSSLELGDSALYFCASSAQGAIHSPLHFGNGTRLTVT.

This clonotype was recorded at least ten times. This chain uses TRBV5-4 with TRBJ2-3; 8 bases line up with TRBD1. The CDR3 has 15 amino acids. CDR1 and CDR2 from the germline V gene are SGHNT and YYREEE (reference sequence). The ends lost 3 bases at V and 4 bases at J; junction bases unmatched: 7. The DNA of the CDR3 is TGTGCCAGCAGCTGGGACAGGTCCAGTGCAGATACGCAGTATTTT. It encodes CASSWDRSSADTQYF.

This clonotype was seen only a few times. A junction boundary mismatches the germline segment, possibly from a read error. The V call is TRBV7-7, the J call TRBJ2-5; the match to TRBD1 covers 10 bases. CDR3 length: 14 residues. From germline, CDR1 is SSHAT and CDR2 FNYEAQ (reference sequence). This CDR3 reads CASSQGQGRETQYF. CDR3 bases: TGTGCTAGCAGCCAGGGACAGGGGCGCGAGACCCAGTACTTC.

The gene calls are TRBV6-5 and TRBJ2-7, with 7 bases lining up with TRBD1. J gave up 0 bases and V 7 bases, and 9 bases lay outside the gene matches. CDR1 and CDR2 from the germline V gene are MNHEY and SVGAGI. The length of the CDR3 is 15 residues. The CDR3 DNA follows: TGTGCCAGCACCTACGGGACAGCGGTCTCCTACGAGCAGTACTTC. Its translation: CASTYGTAVSYEQYF.

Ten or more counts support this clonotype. Here the CDR3 reads CASSLATSGSGQETQYF. CDR3 nucleotides: TGTGCCAGCAGCTTAGCAACTAGCGGGAGCGGGCAAGAGACCCAGTACTTC. V is TRBV7-9 and J is TRBJ2-5; 11 bases map to TRBD2. The CDR3 is made up of 17 amino acids. Germline V gene sequence: CDR1 SEHNR, CDR2 FQNEAQ (reference sequence). V gave up 0 bases and J gave up 2 bases; unmatched junction bases: 5.